The rows below give T cell receptor beta chains drawn from one sample of a study of blood T cell repertoires in COVID-19. The repertoire was sequenced with immunoSEQ multiplex PCR; TCRdb's copy has only in-frame clones and lacks some. The sample has around 52,000 clones, about nine tenths seen once. The sequencing sample was made of peripheral blood. These receptors were taken from a woman older than 75 with COVID-19, enrolled during active disease. The CDR3 runs from the conserved cysteine through the conserved F or W. The order of the fields is clone size, D gene, V gene, J gene, CDR3 DNA, CDR3 protein. A D gene is named only where the DNA matches it firmly. Size is omitted from some rows. Given values are once, few, many or a class for expanded clones.

few	.	TRBV3-1/TRBV3-2	TRBJ1-1	TGTGCCAGCAGCCCCCGGACAGAATCCGAATCGGCTTTCTTT	CASSPRTESESAFF
.	TRBD2	TRBV25-1	TRBJ2-7	TGTGCCAGCAGTGATCGGACGGGGGGTCACGAGCAGTACTTC	CASSDRTGGHEQYF
once	.	TRBV7-2	TRBJ2-5	TGTGCCAGCAGCTTACAGGGTGGCCAAGAGACCCAGTACTTC	CASSLQGGQETQYF
.	TRBD2	TRBV5-1	TRBJ2-1	TGCGCCAGCGGGGCTAGCGGGGGGGCCAATGAGCAGTTCTTC	CASGASGGANEQFF
.	TRBD2	TRBV6-2/TRBV6-3	TRBJ2-1	TGTGCCAGCAGTCGTACTAGCGGGGGGTATGAGCAGTTCTTC	CASSRTSGGYEQFF
.	.	TRBV7-8	TRBJ2-2	TGTGCCAGCAGCCCCTCAGGGGTTGGCGGGGAGCTGTTTTTT	CASSPSGVGGELFF
.	.	TRBV6-5	TRBJ1-1	TGTGCCAGCAAAGTTGTAACAGGTAACACTGAAGCTTTCTTT	CASKVVTGNTEAFF
once	.	TRBV6-5	TRBJ1-5	TGTGCCAGCACTCAACAGTGGCAGCCGAATCAGCCCCAGCATTTT	CASTQQWQPNQPQHF
.	TRBD1	TRBV19	TRBJ1-2	TGTGCCAGTAGTATGGGACAGGGGAACTATGGCTACACCTTC	CASSMGQGNYGYTF
.	.	TRBV27	TRBJ2-7	TGTGCCAGCAGTTTCGTTGGCAGGGTGAATTCCTACGAGCAGTACTTC	CASSFVGRVNSYEQYF
.	.	TRBV5-1	TRBJ1-2	TGCGCCAGCAGCTTGGAAAACTCCCAGGGTGGCTACACCTTC	CASSLENSQGGYTF
.	TRBD1	TRBV5-1	TRBJ2-5	TGCGCCAGCAGCAGGGACAGGGGAAGGGGCCAAGAGACCCAGTACTTC	CASSRDRGRGQETQYF
.	TRBD1	TRBV2	TRBJ2-5	TGTGCCAGCAGGGGGACAGGGAGCTACCAAGAGACCCAGTACTTC	CASRGTGSYQETQYF
.	.	TRBV2	TRBJ2-3	TGTGCCAGCAGTGGAGAGGTAGATACGCAGTATTTT	CASSGEVDTQYF
.	.	TRBV6-1	TRBJ2-1	TGTGCCAGCAGTGAAGGGGGCCGCTATGAGCAGTTCTTC	CASSEGGRYEQFF
few	.	TRBV27	TRBJ1-2	TGTGCCAGCAGTTTATCCCTGGACAATAACTATGGCTACACCTTC	CASSLSLDNNYGYTF
.	TRBD1	TRBV5-1	TRBJ1-1	TGCGCCAGCAGCTCCTCAGGGGGCGGAGTGGCTTTCTTT	CASSSSGGGVAFF
.	.	TRBV6-5	TRBJ1-6	TGTGCCAGCAGTTACTCTAGGAGTTCCTATAATTCACCCCTCCACTTT	CASSYSRSSYNSPLHF
.	TRBD2	TRBV3-1/TRBV3-2	TRBJ2-3	TGTGCCAGCAGCCAAGATCCCCCTAGCGGGAGGCCAGATACGCAGTATTTT	CASSQDPPSGRPDTQYF
.	.	TRBV5-1	TRBJ1-4	TGCGCCAGCAGCATAGGACAGTCAACTAATGAAAAACTGTTTTTT	CASSIGQSTNEKLFF
.	.	TRBV13	TRBJ2-5	TGTGCCAGCAGCCTATTTCCTATAGAGACCCAGTACTTC	CASSLFPIETQYF
.	TRBD1	TRBV4-1	TRBJ1-6	TGCGCCAGTCAGGGGGTGAATAATTCACCCCTCCACTTT	CASQGVNNSPLHF
.	.	TRBV30	TRBJ1-4	TGTGCCTGGAGGGGGCAAGTCTCGGAAAAACTGTTTTTT	CAWRGQVSEKLFF
.	.	TRBV6-5	TRBJ1-6	TGTGCCAGCTCTATCGGGAATAATTCACCCCTCCACTTT	CASSIGNNSPLHF